This T cell receptor (beta chain) was obtained from a study of blood T cells in healthy people across ages (dated by TCRdb to 2014 to 2015). For the wider study: In model experiments, roughly one uniquely barcoded TCR beta cDNA molecule per two T cells was captured by template switching. Using deep sequencing normalized with unique cDNA molecular identifiers, the study measured how TCR beta repertoire diversity changes with age. Four age groups were formed from the donors: young (average roughly 15 years), middle-aged (approximately 42), aged (roughly 56) and long-lived (roughly 88). To avoid experimental bias, donors of different ages were randomly spread across the sequencing lanes. The study analyzed two additional independent replicas of 1 million unique cDNA reads from the same blood draw for two donors, one aged 18 to 30 and one aged 80 or older.

The donors were some 36 Caucasian individuals from Russia, aged 6 to 90 years, who were systemically healthy. Each donor gave 8 to 10 milliliters of peripheral blood, collected into EDTA-treated Vacutainer tubes. Ficoll-Paque density-gradient centrifugation was used to isolate PBMCs, with at least 7 million obtained per sample. Total RNA, at least 5 micrograms per sample, was extracted from PBMCs with Trizol reagent. For every donor, flow cytometry on a PBMC aliquot measured the percentage of naive CD45RAhigh/CD27high T cells. General conclusions and limits of the study: Bulk unsorted PBMC profiling prevented conclusive comparison of naive and antigen-experienced compartments. Because the CMV infection status of the donors was unknown, age-related changes in expanded clonotypes may potentially have been confounded. Estimates of total diversity based on one million sequenced T cells were considered lower bounds and underestimates. Compared with the aged group, the long-lived group had more naive CD4+ T cells, fewer expanded clones and increased TCR diversity, suggesting age selection. Observed TCR beta diversity per million T cells fell roughly linearly with age, and a significant reduction was already apparent by age around 40. A strong correlation was found between observed TCR beta diversity and the percentage of naive T cells measured by flow cytometry.

Comment on this clonotype: Its antigen target is currently unknown. Per-base quality was not reported, and no clone a single base away is much larger than it.

Libraries were made using 5' RACE. The sequencing machine was an Illumina HiSeq 2500. A second PCR of about 6 to 11 cycles was performed with a sample-barcoded 5' primer and a J-beta primer mix. A template-switch 5' adaptor carrying 12 random nucleotides introduced a unique molecular identifier onto each TCR beta cDNA molecule. Each sample yielded at least 3 million CDR3-containing paired-end reads. First-strand cDNA was synthesized from all RNA with the Mint cDNA synthesis kit, primed by a TRBC-specific oligonucleotide. Following uracil-DNA glycosylase treatment, all cDNA underwent a first 18-cycle PCR with the universal primers M1SS and BC2_uni_R. Turning to the authors' computational methods: Each sample was normalized by randomly selecting 1 million high-quality reads, each carrying a distinct molecular identifier. Reads with shared molecular identifiers were discarded instead of being binned into consensus sequences. CDR3 identification, clonotype clustering and error correction used MiTCR with a Q25 quality threshold and the strictest error-elimination algorithm. A nonparametric unseen species model with Euler transformation was used to estimate lower-bound total TCR beta diversity. The raw public data were reprocessed by TCRdb itself: fastp quality trimming at Q25, MiXCR clonotype calling, in-frame beta chains only. Each entry is one CDR3 protein sequence, shown with its most common DNA and genes. TCRdb, not the original authors, processed these V and J calls. The sample data list around 800,000 distinct CDR3 sequences, and about 55% of these were observed just once. Of the sample, about 38% falls within the top ten clones.

The CDR3 measures 16 amino acids from cysteine to phenylalanine. CDR3 DNA is the only sequence kept; it has 48 bases, read in frame from the first base. The germline V gene specifies MNHEY as CDR1 and SVGEGT as CDR2. Sequencing used blood. The TCR comes from a man older than 75 in good health. The V and J segments used are TRBV6-2 or TRBV6-3 and TRBJ2-5; 9 central bases correspond to TRBD2. The J call may be incorrect, as the DNA end agrees better with TRBJ2-4. CDR3 region: CASSYSPSSGRNIQYF. The sequenced DNA: TGTGCCAGCAGTTACTCCCCCTCGAGCGGGAGGAACATTCAGTACTTC.